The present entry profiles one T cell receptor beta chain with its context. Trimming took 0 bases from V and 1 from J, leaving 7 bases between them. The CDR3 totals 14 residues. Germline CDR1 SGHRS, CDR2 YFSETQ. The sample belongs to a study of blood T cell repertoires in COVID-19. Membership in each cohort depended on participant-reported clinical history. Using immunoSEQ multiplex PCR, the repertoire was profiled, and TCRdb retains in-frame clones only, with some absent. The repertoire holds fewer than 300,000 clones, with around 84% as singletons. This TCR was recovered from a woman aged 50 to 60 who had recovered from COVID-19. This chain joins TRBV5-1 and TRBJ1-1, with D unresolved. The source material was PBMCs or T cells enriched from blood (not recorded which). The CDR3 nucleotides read TGCGCCAGCAGCTTGGCACAGAAGAACACTGAAGCTTTCTTT. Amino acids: CASSLAQKNTEAFF.